The 32 T cell receptor beta chains given below trace back to one sample, sequenced in a study of cytomegalovirus exposure and HLA in healthy donors. Primers for the PCR totalled 60 Vbeta and 13 Jbeta. Libraries were prepared by immunoSEQ multiplex PCR; TCRdb keeps only in-frame clonotypes and omits some of them. The table lists roughly 120,000 clones, roughly 84% of them singletons. The sample taken for sequencing was PBMCs. The receptors come from a man aged 30 to 45 in good health and CMV-seropositive.

V usage is TRBV7-8 and J usage is TRBJ1-1; TRBD1 is a possible D gene (5 bases). V was cut by 5 bases and J by 1 base, with 17 bases left in between. This CDR3 is built from 16 residues. Per the germline V gene, CDR1 is SGHVS and CDR2 is FQNEAQ. CDR3 sequence: CASSHQGGGGNTEAFF. Written as DNA, the CDR3 is TGTGCCAGCAGCCATCAGGGTGGGGGAGGGAACACTGAAGCTTTCTTT. The variable domain in full, completed from reference TRBV7-8 and TRBJ1-1, reads GAGVSQSPRYKVAKRGQDVALRCDPISGHVSLFWYQQALGQGPEFLTYFQNEAQLDKSGLPSDRFFAERPEGSVSTLKIQRTQQEDSAVYLCASSHQGGGGNTEAFFGQGTRLTVV.

This clone was observed a single time. This chain connects TRBV5-6 to TRBJ2-2; TRBD1 agrees at 7 bases. Germline CDR1 is SGHDT and CDR2 is YYEEEE. This CDR3 region has 16 residues. V trimming: 4 bases; J trimming: 1 base; junction bases outside the gene matches: 7. CDR3 sequence reads: CASSQDRVGNTGELFF. For the CDR3, the DNA is TGTGCCAGCAGCCAAGACAGGGTGGGGAACACCGGGGAGCTGTTTTTT.

The chain recombines TRBV2 with TRBJ1-6, with a possible D match to TRBD1 (5 bases). CDR3 length: 12 residues. Between the trimmed V and J ends, which lost 6 bases and 12 bases, there was a span of 12 bases. The germline CDR1 and CDR2 sequences are SNHLY and FYNNEI. CDR3 in DNA: TGTGCCAGCAGGGGACTGTTTCGACCCCTCCACTTT. Translating gives CASRGLFRPLHF.

The chain has TRBV7-8 and TRBJ2-2; no clear D. CDR3 length: 17 residues. Trimming pared 1 base from V and 2 bases from J, leaving 14 bases between. Per the germline V gene, CDR1 is SGHVS and CDR2 is FQNEAQ. The CDR3, as DNA: TGTGCCAGCAGCTTAGAATTCGCAGGTGACAACACCGGGGAGCTGTTTTTT. The encoded protein is CASSLEFAGDNTGELFF.

V usage is TRBV18 and J usage is TRBJ2-3; 8 positions match TRBD2. Looked up from germline, CDR1 is KGHSH and CDR2 is LQKENI. J gave up 3 bases and V 3 bases, and 5 bases lay outside the gene matches. This CDR3 comprises 15 residues. In DNA, the CDR3 is TGTGCCAGCTCACCCGCGGGACTAGGGACAGATACGCAGTATTTT. Translating it yields CASSPAGLGTDTQYF. The full variable domain, rest sourced from reference TRBV18 and TRBJ2-3, is NAGVMQNPRHLVRRRGQEARLRCSPMKGHSHVYWYRQLPEEGLKFMVYLQKENIIDESGMPKERFSAEFPKEGPSILRIQQVVRGDSAAYFCASSPAGLGTDTQYFGPGTRLTVL.

This rearrangement joins TRBV4-3 to TRBJ2-7; no reliable D call. V dropped 1 base and J dropped 4 bases, with 14 bases sitting between them. This CDR3 region has 15 residues. Germline V CDR1 and CDR2: LGHNA, YSLEER. CDR3 DNA: TGCGCCAGCAGCCAAGCCGTTGTGACTCGGTACGAGCAGTACTTC. This sequence encodes CASSQAVVTRYEQYF.

The chain carries TRBV25-1 and TRBJ2-7; no reliable D call. Trimming removed 4 bases from V and 1 base from J, with 11 bases in between. The CDR3 consists of 14 residues. From germline, CDR1 is MGHDK and CDR2 SYGVNS. The CDR3 DNA is TGTGCCAGCAGTGGTCATAACGGGTCCTACGAGCAGTACTTC. This codes for CASSGHNGSYEQYF.

The chain employs TRBV27 and TRBJ1-6, with D uncertain. CDR3 length: 15 residues. The germline CDR1 and CDR2 sequences are MNHEY and SMNVEV (reference sequence). Trimming stripped 3 bases from V and 4 bases from J, with 10 bases between. The CDR3 region is CASSLQYTYNSPLHF. CDR3 in DNA: TGTGCCAGCAGTTTGCAGTATACGTATAATTCACCCCTCCACTTT.

This clone was seen just once. The chain has TRBV5-1 and TRBJ2-3, with TRBD1 matching over 7 bases. The CDR3 is made up of 16 amino acids. Germline values: CDR1 SGHRS, CDR2 YFSETQ. The ends lost 4 bases at V and 0 bases at J; junction bases unmatched: 8. The CDR3 coding sequence is TGCGCCAGCAGCCTCAAGGGGACAGTGAGCACAGATACGCAGTATTTT. Protein sequence: CASSLKGTVSTDTQYF.

This clone was found a few times. The chain joins TRBV4-1 to TRBJ1-4; 9 positions match TRBD1. CDR1 is MGHRA, CDR2 YSYEKL, per germline. V dropped 4 bases and J dropped 7; count of bases not matched to a gene: 10. The CDR3 length is 16 residues. The CDR3 sequence: CASSLSPGQGGEKLFF. As DNA, the CDR3 is TGCGCCAGCAGCCTTTCTCCGGGACAGGGAGGTGAAAAACTGTTTTTT.

CDR3 sequence reads: CASSDSKRGGVSSEQFF. The CDR3 DNA reads TGTGCCAGCAGTGACTCGAAGCGGGGGGGCGTCTCAAGTGAGCAGTTCTTC. The J gene is TRBJ2-1, the V gene TRBV6-4; TRBD2 agrees at 10 bases. The junction had 11 bases not matched to a gene; V was cut back by 0 bases and J by 9 bases. This CDR3 is 17 amino acids long. Per germline, CDR1 MRHNA and CDR2 SNTAGT.

The chain links TRBV20-1 to TRBJ1-2; D possibly corresponds to TRBD1 (5 bases). The V end was cut by 6 bases, the J end by 7 bases, with 12 bases between. CDR1 DFQATT and CDR2 SNEGSKA come from the germline V gene (reference sequence). The CDR3 covers 11 residues. CDR3 DNA: TGCAGTGCCCCGGAACAGGCTGGCTACACCTTC. This translates into CSAPEQAGYTF.

The CDR3 DNA sequence: TGCGCCAGCAGCTGGGACAGGGGGAGAGAGACCCAGTACTTC. It codes for CASSWDRGRETQYF. The gene calls are TRBV5-1 and TRBJ2-5; 11 positions agree with TRBD1. The CDR3 runs to 14 residues. Germline-derived CDR1 and CDR2 are SGHRS and YFSETQ. Trimming took 3 bases from V and 4 from J; bases not matched to a gene: 2.

The rearrangement uses TRBV29-1 and TRBJ1-4; D unclear. This CDR3 comprises 11 residues. The V gene's germline CDR1 is SQVTM and CDR2 ANQGSEA. V lost 6 bases and J lost 5, with 7 bases in between. In DNA form, the CDR3 reads TGCAGCGTCCACTTGAATGAAAAACTGTTTTTT. It codes for CSVHLNEKLFF.

About this clone: The same CDR3 can be traced to other DNA sequences in this sample. J is TRBJ1-6 and V is TRBV6-1; D call uncertain. Trimming took 3 bases from V and 6 from J, leaving 15 bases between them. This CDR3 has 16 residues. Looked up from germline, CDR1 is MNHNS and CDR2 is SASEGT. This CDR3 is CASSEGPNHRNSPLHF. The CDR3 DNA is TGTGCCAGCAGTGAGGGCCCGAACCACCGTAATTCACCCCTCCACTTT.

The sample holds a few counts of this clone. The rearrangement joins TRBV9 to TRBJ2-2; no firm D call. Germline V gene lookup returns CDR1 SGDLS and CDR2 YYNGEE. The CDR3 contains 14 residues. V was clipped by 1 base and J by 3 bases, with 7 bases between them. CDR3 DNA sequence: TGTGCCAGCAGCGTAAAGTCGGACACCGGGGAGCTGTTTTTT. Its translation is CASSVKSDTGELFF. Drawing the rest from reference TRBV9 and TRBJ2-2, the complete variable domain is DSGVTQTPKHLITATGQRVTLRCSPRSGDLSVYWYQQSLDQGLQFLIQYYNGEERAKGNILERFSAQQFPDLHSELNLSSLELGDSALYFCASSVKSDTGELFFGEGSRLTVL.

This clone has just a few counts. The chain recombines TRBV7-9 with TRBJ2-3, with 8 bases fitting TRBD1. Trimming took 4 bases from V and 4 from J; bases not matched to a gene: 7. The CDR3 has 15 amino acids. Germline V gives CDR1 SEHNR, CDR2 FQNEAQ (reference sequence). The CDR3 sequence: CASSSGQGMSDTQYF. CDR3 nucleotides: TGTGCCAGCAGCTCCGGACAGGGAATGTCAGATACGCAGTATTTT.

The chain has TRBV29-1 and TRBJ1-4, with TRBD1 identical over 8 bases. Germline-derived CDR1 and CDR2 are SQVTM and ANQGSEA. The CDR3 is 15 amino acids. The junction had 13 bases not matched to a gene; V was cut back by 6 bases and J by 7 bases. Written as DNA, the CDR3 is TGCAGCGTCTCGCTGACAGGGGAGGCAAGTGAAAAACTGTTTTTT. Amino acid sequence: CSVSLTGEASEKLFF. The full variable domain, rest sourced from reference TRBV29-1 and TRBJ1-4, is SAVISQKPSRDICQRGTSLTIQCQVDSQVTMMFWYRQQPGQSLTLIATANQGSEATYESGFVIDKFPISRPNLTFSTLTVSNMSPEDSSIYLCSVSLTGEASEKLFFGSGTQLSVL.

This chain links TRBV29-1 with TRBJ1-2, with D possibly being TRBD1 (6 bases). Germline values: CDR1 SQVTM, CDR2 ANQGSEA. The V end was cut by 6 bases, the J end by 2 bases, with 16 bases between. There are 14 residues in the CDR3. In DNA form, the CDR3 reads TGCAGCGTCGGAGGGGGGACTACGAACTATGGCTACACCTTC. Translation gives CSVGGGTTNYGYTF.

This chain uses TRBV7-9 with TRBJ2-1; 7 nucleotides align to TRBD2. CDR1 is SEHNR, CDR2 FQNEAQ, per germline (reference sequence). V trimming: 1 base; J trimming: 0 bases; junction bases outside the gene matches: 3. The CDR3 loop spans 16 amino acids. The CDR3 DNA reads TGTGCCAGCAGCTTAGTTGGGGGGGGCTCCTACAATGAGCAGTTCTTC. It encodes CASSLVGGGSYNEQFF.

In nucleotides, the CDR3 is TGTGCCAGTGCCCGGGGGGACACAGATACGCAGTATTTT. Translation: CASARGDTDTQYF. The J gene is TRBJ2-3, the V gene TRBV27; TRBD2 matches 7 bases. Trimming took 9 bases from V and 2 from J; bases not matched to a gene: 5. This CDR3 has 13 amino acids. CDR1 and CDR2 from the germline V gene are MNHEY and SMNVEV (reference sequence).

The chain uses TRBV30 and TRBJ2-7; D unclear. The V gene lost 4 bases and the J gene lost 4 bases, with 17 bases spanning the gap. The CDR3 is made up of 14 amino acids. Germline V gene lookup returns CDR1 GTSNPN and CDR2 SVGIG (reference sequence). In DNA, the CDR3 is TGTGCCTGGACCGTAAGTAGATCCCCATACGAGCAGTACTTC. Translating gives CAWTVSRSPYEQYF. Looking up the rest from reference TRBV30 and TRBJ2-7 gives the full variable domain: SQTIHQWPATLVQPVGSPLSLECTVEGTSNPNLYWYRQAAGRGLQLLFYSVGIGQISSEVPQNLSASRPQDRQFILSSKKLLLSDSGFYLCAWTVSRSPYEQYFGPGTRLTVT.

The chain carries TRBV7-2 and TRBJ2-1; 10 bases line up with TRBD2. J was trimmed by 5 bases and V by 5 bases; bases with no gene match: 6. This CDR3 is 15 amino acids long. Looked up from germline, CDR1 is SGHTA and CDR2 is FQGNSA. DNA of the CDR3: TGTGCCAGCAGCAGTAGCGGGGGGAAAAACAATGAGCAGTTCTTC. Translating gives CASSSSGGKNNEQFF.

This chain connects TRBV25-1 to TRBJ2-7; D possibly corresponds to TRBD1 (5 bases). The CDR3 length is 16 residues. Germline CDR1 and CDR2: MGHDK and SYGVNS. The V end lost 1 base, the J end lost 2 bases, and 15 bases lay between the germline ends. CDR3 DNA sequence: TGTGCCAGCAGTGAATCACGGGCAGGGAATCCCTACGAGCAGTACTTC. Translation: CASSESRAGNPYEQYF.

The CDR3 loop is CAWDSGDSNSPLHF. Written as DNA, the CDR3 is TGTGCCTGGGACTCAGGGGATTCTAATTCACCCCTCCACTTT. V is TRBV30 and J is TRBJ1-6, with D possibly matching TRBD1 (6 bases). V lost 5 bases, J lost 6 bases, and 14 bases lay in between. The CDR3 is made up of 14 amino acids. CDR1 GTSNPN and CDR2 SVGIG come from the germline V gene (reference sequence).

The V call is TRBV5-1, the J call TRBJ2-5; 8 bases align to TRBD2. The junction had 4 bases not matched to a gene; V was cut back by 0 bases and J by 0 bases. CDR3 size: 16 residues. CDR1 and CDR2 from the germline V gene are SGHRS and YFSETQ. The CDR3 is CASSLAPAGDQETQYF. The CDR3 bases are TGCGCCAGCAGCTTGGCCCCAGCGGGGGACCAAGAGACCCAGTACTTC.

The chain carries TRBV2 and TRBJ2-6; D is possibly TRBD2 (6 bases). Trimming took off 6 bases at V and 3 bases at J, with 9 bases between the two ends. Germline loops: CDR1 SNHLY, CDR2 FYNNEI. CDR3 length: 14 amino acids. CDR3 region: CASSPAGGANVLTF. The CDR3 bases are TGTGCCAGCAGCCCAGCGGGTGGGGCCAACGTCCTGACTTTC.

The chain has TRBV19 and TRBJ1-2; 7 nucleotides align to TRBD1. The CDR3 is made up of 15 amino acids. Germline V gives CDR1 LNHDA, CDR2 SQIVND (reference sequence). V trimming: 7 bases; J trimming: 4 bases; junction bases outside the gene matches: 12. The CDR3 protein is CASNLATGTSYGYTF. Written as DNA, the CDR3 is TGTGCCAGTAACCTGGCGACAGGGACAAGCTATGGCTACACCTTC.

The J gene is TRBJ2-3, the V gene TRBV9; D not resolved. CDR3 size: 12 residues. Germline loops: CDR1 SGDLS, CDR2 YYNGEE. V gave up 4 bases and J gave up 0 bases, with 3 bases separating them. Written as DNA, the CDR3 is TGTGCCAGCAGCCCTAGCACAGATACGCAGTATTTT. It specifies CASSPSTDTQYF.

The chain uses TRBV6-1 and TRBJ1-1; 7 nucleotides match TRBD1. V lost 7 bases to trimming and J lost 4 bases; unmatched junction nucleotides: 9. The CDR3 spans 14 residues. Germline CDR1 MNHNS, CDR2 SASEGT. The CDR3 DNA reads TGTGCCAGCACGCTAGAGCAGGGGGGCACTGAAGCTTTCTTT. Translation gives CASTLEQGGTEAFF.

The V and J genes are TRBV7-9 and TRBJ1-4; 12 bases are a match to TRBD1. Per the germline V gene, CDR1 is SEHNR and CDR2 is FQNEAQ (reference sequence). The CDR3 is made up of 17 amino acids. Unmatched junction bases numbered 11, after V lost 5 bases and J lost 7 bases. CDR3 residues: CASSHIPGQGAAEKLFF. Here the CDR3 DNA reads TGTGCCAGCAGCCACATCCCGGGACAGGGGGCGGCTGAAAAACTGTTTTTT.

V is TRBV12-5 and J is TRBJ1-2; tentatively, D is TRBD1 (6 bases). This CDR3 has 15 residues. Germline lookup yields CDR1 LGHNT and CDR2 FRNRAP. With 4 bases removed from V and 4 bases from J, the gap between germline ends came to 16 bases. DNA of the CDR3: TGTGCTAGTGGTTCGTACAGGGAATCTCCCTATGGCTACACCTTC. This translates into CASGSYRESPYGYTF.